Included here is one TCR beta chain sequence, with context. Its antigen is unidentified. The source of the sample is a study of blood T cells in healthy people across ages. General study findings and limits: Naive and antigen-experienced cells could not be conclusively compared, given unsorted PBMCs. Unknown CMV status may confound age-related changes in expanded clones.

This CDR3 is built from 18 residues. The V end was cut by 6 bases, the J end by 2 bases, with 20 bases between. Combining a sample-barcoded 5' primer with a J-beta primer mix, a second PCR ran for 7 to 11 cycles. Each CDR3 protein gets one entry after TCRdb re-called the 5' RACE reads with MiXCR. The data contain more than 1,400,000 distinct CDR3 sequences, roughly 40% of them singletons. The V call is TRBV12-3 or TRBV12-4, the J call TRBJ2-6; possibly TRBD2 for D (5 bases). The material sequenced was blood. This receptor was identified in a woman between 18 and 29 years old in good health. As DNA, the CDR3 is TGTGCCAGCAGACCCCTTTTAGAGGGTGGAACTGGGGCCAACGTCCTGACTTTC. Protein product: CASRPLLEGGTGANVLTF.